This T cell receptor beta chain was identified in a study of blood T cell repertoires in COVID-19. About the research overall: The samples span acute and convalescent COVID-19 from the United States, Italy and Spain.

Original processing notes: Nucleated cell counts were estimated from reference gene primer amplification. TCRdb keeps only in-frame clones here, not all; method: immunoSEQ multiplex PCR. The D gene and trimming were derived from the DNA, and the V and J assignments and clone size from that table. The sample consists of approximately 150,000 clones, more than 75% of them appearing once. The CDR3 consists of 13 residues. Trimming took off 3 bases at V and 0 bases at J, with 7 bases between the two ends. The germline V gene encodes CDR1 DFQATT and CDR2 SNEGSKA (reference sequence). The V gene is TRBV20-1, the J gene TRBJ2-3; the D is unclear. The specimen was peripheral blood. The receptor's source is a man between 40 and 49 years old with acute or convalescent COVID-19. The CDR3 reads CSASTQSTDTQYF. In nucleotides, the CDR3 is TGCAGTGCTAGTACCCAGAGCACAGATACGCAGTATTTT.